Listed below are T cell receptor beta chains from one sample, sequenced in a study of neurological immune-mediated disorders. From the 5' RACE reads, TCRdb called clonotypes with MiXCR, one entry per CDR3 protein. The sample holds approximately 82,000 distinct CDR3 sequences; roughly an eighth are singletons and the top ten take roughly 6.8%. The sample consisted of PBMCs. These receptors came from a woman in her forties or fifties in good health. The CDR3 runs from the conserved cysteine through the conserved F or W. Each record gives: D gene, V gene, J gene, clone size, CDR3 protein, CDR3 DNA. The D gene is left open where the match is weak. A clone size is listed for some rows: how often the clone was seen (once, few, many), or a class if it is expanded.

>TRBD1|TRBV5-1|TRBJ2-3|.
CASSPDRRGTDTQYF
TGCGCCAGCAGCCCGGACAGGAGAGGTACAGATACGCAGTATTTT
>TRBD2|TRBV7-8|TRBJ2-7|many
CASSLLNHWTSGNPTGSYEQYF
TGTGCCAGCAGCTTACTGAACCACTGGACTAGCGGAAACCCCACGGGGTCCTACGAGCAGTACTTC
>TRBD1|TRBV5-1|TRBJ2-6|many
CASSSGGAPGANVLTF
TGCGCCAGCAGCTCAGGGGGTGCCCCTGGGGCCAACGTCCTGACTTTC
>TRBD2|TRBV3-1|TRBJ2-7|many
CASGPSGSYEQYF
TGTGCCAGCGGGCCTAGCGGTTCCTACGAGCAGTACTTC
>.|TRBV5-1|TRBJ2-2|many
CASSPGRITGELFF
TGCGCCAGCAGCCCAGGACGGATCACCGGGGAGCTGTTTTTT
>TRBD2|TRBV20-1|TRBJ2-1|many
CSARDPLAGGEEQFF
TGCAGTGCTAGAGATCCCCTAGCGGGGGGGGAAGAGCAGTTCTTC
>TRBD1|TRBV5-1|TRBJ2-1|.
CASSPGRGGTGGNEKFF
TGCGCCAGCAGCCCTGGAAGGGGCGGGACAGGAGGAAATGAGAAGTTCTTC
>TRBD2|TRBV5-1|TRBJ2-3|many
CASSLTSGETDTQYF
TGCGCCAGCAGCTTGACTAGCGGGGAAACAGATACGCAGTATTTT
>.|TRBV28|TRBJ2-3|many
CASSFYRDTQYF
TGTGCCAGCAGTTTCTATAGGGATACGCAGTATTTT
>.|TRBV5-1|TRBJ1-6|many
CASSLRTGRNSPLHF
TGCGCCAGCAGCTTAAGAACAGGGCGAAATTCACCCCTCCACTTT
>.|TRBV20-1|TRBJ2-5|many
CSAANLWGEETQYF
TGCAGTGCTGCAAATTTGTGGGGGGAAGAGACCCAGTACTTC
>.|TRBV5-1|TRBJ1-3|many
CASSQDSGNTIYF
TGCGCCAGCAGCCAGGACTCTGGAAACACCATATATTTT
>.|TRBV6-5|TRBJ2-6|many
CASSYVWSISGANVLTF
TGTGCCAGCAGTTACGTTTGGTCAATCTCTGGGGCCAACGTCCTGACTTTC
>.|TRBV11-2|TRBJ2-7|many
CASSLDEGPYEQYF
TGTGCCAGCAGCTTAGACGAGGGGCCCTACGAGCAGTACTTC
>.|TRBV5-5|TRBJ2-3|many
CASSSRATERTDTQYF
TGTGCCAGCAGCTCGAGGGCGACGGAACGAACAGATACGCAGTATTTT
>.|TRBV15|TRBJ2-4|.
CAASRVQPQPIAKNIQYF
TGTGCCGCCAGCCGGGTACAGCCCCAACCCATAGCCAAAAACATTCAGTACTTC
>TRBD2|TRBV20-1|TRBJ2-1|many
CSARDPAGGRNNEQFF
TGCAGTGCTAGAGATCCGGCGGGAGGACGAAACAATGAGCAGTTCTTC
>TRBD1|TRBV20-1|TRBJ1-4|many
CSARDYRGREKLFF
TGCAGTGCTAGAGACTACAGGGGACGAGAAAAACTGTTTTTT
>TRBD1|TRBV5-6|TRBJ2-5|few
CASSLLGQQGLRDQETQYF
TGTGCCAGCAGCTTGCTGGGACAGCAAGGGTTGAGGGACCAAGAGACCCAGTACTTC
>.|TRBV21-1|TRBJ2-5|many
CASFRDPQETQYF
TGTGCCAGCTTCCGGGACCCCCAAGAGACCCAGTACTTC
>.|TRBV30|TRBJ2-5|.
CAWIRQGFGQETQYF
TGTGCCTGGATCCGTCAGGGGTTCGGGCAAGAGACCCAGTACTTC
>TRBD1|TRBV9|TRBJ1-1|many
CASSRTGVTRTEAFF
TGTGCCAGCAGTAGGACAGGGGTAACGCGCACTGAAGCTTTCTTT
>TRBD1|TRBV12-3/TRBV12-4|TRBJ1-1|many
CASSPPTGVNTEAFF
TGTGCCAGCAGTCCCCCCACAGGGGTGAACACTGAAGCTTTCTTT
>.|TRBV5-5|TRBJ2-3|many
CASSLVAGTDTQYF
TGTGCCAGCAGCCTTGTAGCAGGGACAGATACGCAGTATTTT
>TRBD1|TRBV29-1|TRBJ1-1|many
CSVHLGQGNTEAFF
TGCAGCGTACACCTCGGACAGGGTAACACTGAAGCTTTCTTT
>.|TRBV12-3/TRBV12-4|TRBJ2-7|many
CASSFPGRASSYEQYF
TGTGCCAGCAGTTTCCCTGGGAGAGCCAGTTCCTACGAGCAGTACTTC
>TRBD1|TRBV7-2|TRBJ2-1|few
CASSRQGEAYNEQFF
TGTGCCAGCAGCAGACAGGGGGAGGCCTACAATGAGCAGTTCTTC
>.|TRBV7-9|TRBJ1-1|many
CASLPGRANTEAFF
TGTGCCAGCCTGCCGGGACGCGCGAACACTGAAGCTTTCTTT
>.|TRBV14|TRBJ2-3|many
CASSEGNADTQYF
TGTGCCAGCAGCGAGGGTAACGCAGATACGCAGTATTTT
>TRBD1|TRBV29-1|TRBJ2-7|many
CSGAHRGSYEQYF
TGCAGCGGGGCCCACAGGGGTTCCTACGAGCAGTACTTC
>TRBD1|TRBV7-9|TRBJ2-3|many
CASSPTGVKGDTQYF
TGTGCCAGCAGCCCGACAGGGGTCAAGGGAGATACGCAGTATTTT